This T cell receptor (beta chain) was captured in a study of T cell clonotyping in hematopoietic cell transplantation. Findings of the study overall: Graft donor and pretransplant recipient Inverse Simpson Index values predicted broader posttransplant TCR diversity.

Here immunoSEQ multiplex PCR was the method, and the copy in TCRdb shows in-frame clones only, minus some. This repertoire shows approximately 30,000 clones, around 95% found once; its top ten account for over 1.2%. Note on this clone: What it binds is unknown.

CDR3 length equals 14 residues. The germline CDR1 and CDR2 sequences are SGDLS and YYNGEE. Trimming pared 4 bases from V and 0 bases from J, leaving 8 bases between. Sequencing was done on a sample of peripheral blood mononuclear cells. The receptor comes from a man aged 45-65 years in good health. Some clones in this sample may be carry-over from other donors' samples. The V call is TRBV9, the J call TRBJ1-3; D is ambiguous. The CDR3 sequence is CASSRDASGNTIYF. CDR3 sequence (DNA): TGTGCCAGCAGCAGAGACGCCTCTGGAAACACCATATATTTT.